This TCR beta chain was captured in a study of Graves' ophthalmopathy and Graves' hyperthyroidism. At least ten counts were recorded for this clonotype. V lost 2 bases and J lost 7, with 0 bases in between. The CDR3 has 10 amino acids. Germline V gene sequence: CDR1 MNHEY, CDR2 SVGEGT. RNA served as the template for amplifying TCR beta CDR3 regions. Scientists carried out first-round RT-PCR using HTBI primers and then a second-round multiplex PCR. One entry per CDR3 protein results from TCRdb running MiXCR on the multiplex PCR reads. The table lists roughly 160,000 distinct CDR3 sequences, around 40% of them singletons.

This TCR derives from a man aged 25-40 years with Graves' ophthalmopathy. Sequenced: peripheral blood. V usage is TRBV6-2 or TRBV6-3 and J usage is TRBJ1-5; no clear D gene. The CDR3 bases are TGTGCCAGCAGTTACCAGCCCCAGCATTTT. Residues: CASSYQPQHF.